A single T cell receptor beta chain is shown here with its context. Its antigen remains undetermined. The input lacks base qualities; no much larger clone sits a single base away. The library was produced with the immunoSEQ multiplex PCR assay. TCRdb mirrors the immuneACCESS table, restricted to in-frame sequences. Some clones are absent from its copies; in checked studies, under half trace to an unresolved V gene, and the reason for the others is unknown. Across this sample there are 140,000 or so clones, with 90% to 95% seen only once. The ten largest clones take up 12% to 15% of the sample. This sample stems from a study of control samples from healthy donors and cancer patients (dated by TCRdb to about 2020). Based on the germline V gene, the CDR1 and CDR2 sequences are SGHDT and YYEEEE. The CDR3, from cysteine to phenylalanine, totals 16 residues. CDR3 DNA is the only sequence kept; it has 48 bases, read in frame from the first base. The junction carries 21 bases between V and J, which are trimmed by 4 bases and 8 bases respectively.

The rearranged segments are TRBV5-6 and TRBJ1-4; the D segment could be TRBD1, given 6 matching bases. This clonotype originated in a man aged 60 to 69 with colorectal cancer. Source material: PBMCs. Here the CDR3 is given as CASSTYTGRWGEKLFF. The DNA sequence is TGTGCCAGCAGCACCTATACAGGGCGGTGGGGCGAAAAACTGTTTTTT. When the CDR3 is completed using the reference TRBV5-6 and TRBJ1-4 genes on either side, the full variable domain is DAGVTQSPTHLIKTRGQQVTLRCSPKSGHDTVSWYQQALGQGPQFIFQYYEEEERQRGNFPDRFSGHQFPNYSSELNVNALLLGDSALYLCASSTYTGRWGEKLFFGSGTQLSVL.